The present entry profiles one TCR beta chain with its context. The source of the sample is a study of CD4+ T cells in melanoma. V trimming: 7 bases; J trimming: 8 bases; junction bases outside the gene matches: 6. The CDR3 sequence is 13 residues long. Looked up from germline, CDR1 is SNHLY and CDR2 is FYNNEI. Method: immunoSEQ multiplex PCR; TCRdb's copy keeps in-frame clones and lacks some. The table includes 140,000 or so clones, 92% detected once. This clonotype was sampled from a human donor with melanoma. This chain uses TRBV2 with TRBJ1-4; 8 nucleotides align to TRBD1. The CDR3 DNA sequence: TGTGCCAGCACCGGGACAGGAGACGAAAAACTGTTTTTT. Amino acid sequence: CASTGTGDEKLFF.